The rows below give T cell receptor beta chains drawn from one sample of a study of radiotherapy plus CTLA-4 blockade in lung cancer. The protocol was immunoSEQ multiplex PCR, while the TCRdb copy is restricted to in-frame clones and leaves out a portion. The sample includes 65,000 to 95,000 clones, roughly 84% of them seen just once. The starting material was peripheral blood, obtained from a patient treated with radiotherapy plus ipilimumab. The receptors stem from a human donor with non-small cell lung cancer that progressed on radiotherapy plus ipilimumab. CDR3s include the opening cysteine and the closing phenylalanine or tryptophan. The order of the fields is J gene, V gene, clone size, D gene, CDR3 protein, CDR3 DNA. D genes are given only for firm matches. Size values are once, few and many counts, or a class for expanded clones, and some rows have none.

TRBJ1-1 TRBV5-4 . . CASSLARAGTEAFF TGTGCCAGCAGCCTGGCCAGGGCGGGCACTGAAGCTTTCTTT
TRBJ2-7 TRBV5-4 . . CASSLDFRTTSIFGQYF TGTGCCAGCAGCTTGGATTTCCGGACTACCTCGATTTTCGGGCAGTACTTC
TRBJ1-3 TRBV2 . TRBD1 CASSTMGQSSGNTIYF TGTGCCAGCAGTACGATGGGACAGAGCTCTGGAAACACCATATATTTT
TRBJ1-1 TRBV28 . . CASSNGAPFYTEAFF TGTGCCAGCAGTAATGGGGCACCTTTCTACACTGAAGCTTTCTTT
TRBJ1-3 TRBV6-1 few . CASSVGRLSSGNTIYF TGTGCCAGCAGTGTTGGGAGGCTGAGCTCTGGAAACACCATATATTTT
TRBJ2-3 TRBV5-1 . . CASSPAGSTDTQYF TGCGCCAGCAGCCCCGCGGGGAGCACAGATACGCAGTATTTT
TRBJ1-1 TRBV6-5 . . CASSYTPGGTEAFF TGTGCCAGCAGTTACACCCCGGGGGGGACTGAAGCTTTCTTT
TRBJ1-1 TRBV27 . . CASSRRTDNTEAFF TGTGCCAGCAGTCGTAGGACAGATAACACTGAAGCTTTCTTT
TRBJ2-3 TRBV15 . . CATSRLLAEKSTDTQYF TGTGCCACCAGCAGATTGTTAGCGGAGAAGAGCACAGATACGCAGTATTTT
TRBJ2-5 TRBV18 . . CASSLTGLGETQYF TGTGCCAGCTCACTCACAGGGCTGGGCGAGACCCAGTACTTC
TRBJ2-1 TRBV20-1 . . CSAPFVNEQFF TGCAGTGCTCCTTTTGTAAATGAGCAGTTCTTC
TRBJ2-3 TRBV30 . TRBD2 CAWTGGPDTQYF TGTGCCTGGACGGGAGGGCCAGATACGCAGTATTTT
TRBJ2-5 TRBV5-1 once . CASSRQETQYF TGCGCCAGCAGCCGCCAAGAGACCCAGTACTTC
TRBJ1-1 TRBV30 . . CAWSVRNVYSRGTEAFF TGTGCCTGGAGTGTACGGAACGTTTATTCTCGAGGCACTGAAGCTTTCTTT
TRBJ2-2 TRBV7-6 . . CASSPASANTGELFF TGTGCCAGCAGCCCAGCTAGCGCGAACACCGGGGAGCTGTTTTTT
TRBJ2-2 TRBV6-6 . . CASSYWGLTGELFF TGTGCCAGCAGTTACTGGGGGCTCACCGGGGAGCTGTTTTTT
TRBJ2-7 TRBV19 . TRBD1 CASSIAGQGGYEQYF TGTGCCAGTAGTATTGCAGGACAGGGGGGGTACGAGCAGTACTTC
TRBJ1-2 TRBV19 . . CASSMQADSYYGYTF TGTGCCAGTAGTATGCAGGCCGACTCTTACTATGGCTACACCTTC
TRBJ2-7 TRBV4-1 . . CASSQDRVDEQYF TGCGCCAGCAGCCAAGATCGCGTGGACGAGCAGTACTTC
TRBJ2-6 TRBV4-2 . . CASSLEGSGTGANVLTF TGTGCCAGCAGCTTGGAAGGGAGTGGCACTGGGGCCAACGTCCTGACTTTC
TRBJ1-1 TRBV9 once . CASSNWGDSGDTEAFF TGTGCCAGCAGCAACTGGGGGGACTCAGGGGACACTGAAGCTTTCTTT
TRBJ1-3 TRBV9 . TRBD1 CASSVEGQARNTIYF TGTGCCAGCAGCGTAGAGGGACAGGCCAGAAACACCATATATTTT
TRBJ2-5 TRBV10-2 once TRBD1 CASRGTGGETQYF TGCGCCAGCAGGGGGACAGGGGGAGAGACCCAGTACTTC
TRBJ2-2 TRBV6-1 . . CASSEGFKLESSGELFF TGTGCCAGCAGTGAAGGGTTCAAGCTAGAATCGTCCGGGGAGCTGTTTTTT
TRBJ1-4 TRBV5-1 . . CASRRTENEKLFF TGCGCCAGCAGGAGGACCGAGAATGAAAAACTGTTTTTT
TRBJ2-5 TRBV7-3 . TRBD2 CASSLNSGGPGTQYF TGTGCCAGCAGCTTAAATTCGGGAGGCCCCGGGACCCAGTACTTC
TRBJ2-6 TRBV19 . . CASNSLGSGANVLTF TGTGCCAGTAATTCGCTGGGATCTGGGGCCAACGTCCTGACTTTC
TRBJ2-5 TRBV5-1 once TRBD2 CASASRAGGDQETQYF TGCGCCAGCGCATCACGCGCGGGGGGGGACCAAGAGACCCAGTACTTC
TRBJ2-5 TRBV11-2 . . CASSLGLQETQYF TGTGCCAGCAGCTTAGGCCTTCAAGAGACCCAGTACTTC
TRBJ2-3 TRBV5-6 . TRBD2 CASSPPGGKGTDTQYF TGTGCCAGCAGCCCGCCCGGGGGGAAGGGGACAGATACGCAGTATTTT
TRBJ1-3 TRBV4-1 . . CASSQGEAGYVIYF TGCGCCAGCAGCCAGGGCGAGGCCGGTTATGTCATATATTTT
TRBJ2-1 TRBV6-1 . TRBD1 CASSEATGGPDEQFF TGTGCCAGCAGTGAAGCGACAGGGGGCCCGGATGAGCAGTTCTTC
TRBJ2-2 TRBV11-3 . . CASRQTRDLLYTGELFF TGTGCCAGCAGGCAAACCCGGGACTTACTATACACCGGGGAGCTGTTTTTT
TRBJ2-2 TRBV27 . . CASKPSDTGELFF TGTGCCAGCAAACCCTCGGACACCGGGGAGCTGTTTTTT
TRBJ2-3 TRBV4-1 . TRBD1 CASSGAGGFFTDTQYF TGCGCCAGCAGCGGAGCAGGGGGATTTTTCACAGATACGCAGTATTTT
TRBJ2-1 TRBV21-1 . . CASSKDGRREIPSEQFF TGTGCCAGCAGCAAAGATGGTCGACGGGAGATCCCCAGTGAGCAGTTCTTC
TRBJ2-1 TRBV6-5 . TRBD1 CASSSGTGFYNEQFF TGTGCCAGCAGTTCCGGGACAGGGTTTTACAATGAGCAGTTCTTC
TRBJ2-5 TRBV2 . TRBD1 CASNRQGAWETQYF TGTGCCAGCAACCGACAGGGGGCATGGGAGACCCAGTACTTC
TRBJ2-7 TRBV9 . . CASSVDSGYEQYF TGTGCCAGCAGCGTAGATTCGGGCTACGAGCAGTACTTC
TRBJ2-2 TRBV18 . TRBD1 CASSPPDRRTGELFF TGTGCCAGCTCACCACCGGACAGGCGGACCGGGGAGCTGTTTTTT
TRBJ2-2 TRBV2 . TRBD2 CASSEDYKASGGRGELFF TGTGCCAGCAGTGAAGATTATAAGGCTAGCGGAGGCAGGGGGGAGCTGTTTTTT
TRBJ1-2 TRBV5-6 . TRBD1 CASSSMDREYGYTF TGTGCCAGCAGCTCAATGGACAGGGAGTATGGCTACACCTTC
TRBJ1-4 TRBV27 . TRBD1 CASSLLGQGAEKLFF TGTGCCAGCAGTTTACTGGGACAGGGGGCTGAAAAACTGTTTTTT
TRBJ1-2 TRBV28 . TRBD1 CASSQRTGDNYGYTF TGTGCCAGCAGCCAGAGGACAGGGGATAACTATGGCTACACCTTC
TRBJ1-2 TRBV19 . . CASNRGSALYGYTF TGTGCCAGCAACCGGGGCAGCGCTCTATATGGCTACACCTTC
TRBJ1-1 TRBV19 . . CASSIGVSTEAFF TGTGCCAGTAGTATTGGAGTAAGTACTGAAGCTTTCTTT
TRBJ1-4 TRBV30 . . CAWELKANEKLFF TGTGCCTGGGAGCTCAAGGCCAATGAAAAACTGTTTTTT
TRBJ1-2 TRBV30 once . CAWSVRFRGSSPFAGPSLNYGYTF TGTGCCTGGAGTGTACGGTTCCGGGGATCAAGCCCGTTCGCTGGCCCCTCGCTTAACTATGGCTACACCTTC
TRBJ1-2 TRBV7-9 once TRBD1 CASSSDRGPNYGYTF TGTGCCAGCAGCTCGGACAGGGGGCCTAACTATGGCTACACCTTC